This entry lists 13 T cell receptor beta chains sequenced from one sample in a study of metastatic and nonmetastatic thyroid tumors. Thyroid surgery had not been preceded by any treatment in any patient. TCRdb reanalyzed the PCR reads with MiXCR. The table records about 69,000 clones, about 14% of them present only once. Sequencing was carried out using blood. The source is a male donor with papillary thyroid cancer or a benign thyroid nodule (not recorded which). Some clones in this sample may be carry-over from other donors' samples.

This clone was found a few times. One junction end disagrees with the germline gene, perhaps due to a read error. CDR3 loop: CASSRTIEHSWANVLTF. The CDR3 DNA follows: TGTGCCAGCAGTAGGACTATCGAGCACTCTTGGGCCAACGTCCTGACTTTC. The chain carries TRBV6-1 and TRBJ2-6; tentatively, D is TRBD2 (6 bases). CDR1 and CDR2 (germline): MNHNS, SASEGT. CDR3 length equals 17 residues.

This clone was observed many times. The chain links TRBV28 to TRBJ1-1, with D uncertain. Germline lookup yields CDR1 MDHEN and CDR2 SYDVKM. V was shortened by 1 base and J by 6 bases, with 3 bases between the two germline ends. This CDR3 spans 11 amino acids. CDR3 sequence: CASSLSAEAFF. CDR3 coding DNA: TGTGCCAGCAGTTTATCGGCTGAAGCTTTCTTT.

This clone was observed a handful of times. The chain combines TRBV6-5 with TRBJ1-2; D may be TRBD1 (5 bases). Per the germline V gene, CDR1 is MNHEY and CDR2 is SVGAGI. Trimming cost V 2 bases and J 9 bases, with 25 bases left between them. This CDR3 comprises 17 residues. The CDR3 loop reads CASSYHTEGERLYCYTF. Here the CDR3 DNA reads TGTGCCAGCAGTTACCATACAGAAGGGGAGCGGTTGTATTGCTACACCTTC.

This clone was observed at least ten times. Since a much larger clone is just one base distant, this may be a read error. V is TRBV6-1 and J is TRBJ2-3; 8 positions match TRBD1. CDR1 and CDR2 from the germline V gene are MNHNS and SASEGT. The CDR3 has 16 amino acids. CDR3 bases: TGTGCCAGCAGTGGCAGGGGGCTTTTGAGCACAGGTACGCAGTATTTT. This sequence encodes CASSGRGLLSTGTQYF.

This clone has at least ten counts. In nucleotides, the CDR3 is TGTGCCAGCAGTGTAGGAGAGAACAATGAGCAGTTCTTC. The encoded protein is CASSVGENNEQFF. This sequence joins TRBV2 and TRBJ2-1, with no clear D. Germline CDR1 and CDR2: SNHLY and FYNNEI. V was cut by 4 bases and J by 5 bases, with 9 bases left in between. CDR3 length equals 13 residues.

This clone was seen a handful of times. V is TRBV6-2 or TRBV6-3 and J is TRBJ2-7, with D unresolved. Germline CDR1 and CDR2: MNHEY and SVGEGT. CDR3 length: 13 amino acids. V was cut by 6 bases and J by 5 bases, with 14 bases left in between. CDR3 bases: TGTGCCAGCAGCCCCCAAGGCGTGCACGAGCAGTACTTC. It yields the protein CASSPQGVHEQYF.

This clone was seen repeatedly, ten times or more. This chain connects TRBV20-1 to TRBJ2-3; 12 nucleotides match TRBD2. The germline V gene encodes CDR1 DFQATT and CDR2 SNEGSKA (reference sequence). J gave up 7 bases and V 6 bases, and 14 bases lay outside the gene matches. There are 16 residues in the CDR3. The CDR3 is CSAQMGLAGGANTQYF. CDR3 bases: TGCAGTGCGCAGATGGGGCTAGCGGGAGGGGCGAATACGCAGTATTTT.

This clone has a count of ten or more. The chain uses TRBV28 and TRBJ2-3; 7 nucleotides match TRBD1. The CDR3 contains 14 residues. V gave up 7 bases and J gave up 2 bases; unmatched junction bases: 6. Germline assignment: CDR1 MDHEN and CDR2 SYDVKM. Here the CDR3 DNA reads TGTGCCAGCATCCTCGACAGGGTCACAGATACGCAGTATTTT. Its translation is CASILDRVTDTQYF.

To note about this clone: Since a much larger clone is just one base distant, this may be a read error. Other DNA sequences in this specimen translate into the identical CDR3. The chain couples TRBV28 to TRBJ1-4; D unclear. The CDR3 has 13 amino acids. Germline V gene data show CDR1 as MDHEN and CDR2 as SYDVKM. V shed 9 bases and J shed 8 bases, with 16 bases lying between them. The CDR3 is CASRKTGLEKLFF. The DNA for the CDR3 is TGTGCCAGTAGGAAGACTGGGCTCGAAAAACTGTTTTTT.

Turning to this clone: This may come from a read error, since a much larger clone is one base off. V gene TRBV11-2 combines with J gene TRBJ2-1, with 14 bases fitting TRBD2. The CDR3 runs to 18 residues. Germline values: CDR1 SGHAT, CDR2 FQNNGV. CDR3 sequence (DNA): TGTGCCATCAGCCCGGGACTAGCGGGAGTCGGTTTAATCAATGAGCAGTCCTTC. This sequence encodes CAISPGLAGVGLINEQSF.

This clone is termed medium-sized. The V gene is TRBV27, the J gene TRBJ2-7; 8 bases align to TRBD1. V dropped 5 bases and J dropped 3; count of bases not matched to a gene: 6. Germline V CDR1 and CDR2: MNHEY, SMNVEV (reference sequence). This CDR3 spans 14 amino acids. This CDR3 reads CASSRRTGSYEQYF. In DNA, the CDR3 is TGTGCCAGCAGTAGACGGACAGGGAGCTACGAGCAGTACTTC.

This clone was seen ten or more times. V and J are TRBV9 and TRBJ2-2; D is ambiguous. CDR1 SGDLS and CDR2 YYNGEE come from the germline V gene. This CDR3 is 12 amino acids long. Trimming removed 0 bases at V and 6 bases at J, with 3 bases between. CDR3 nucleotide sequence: TGTGCCAGCAGCGTAGGCTCCGGGGAGCTGTTTTTT. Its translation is CASSVGSGELFF. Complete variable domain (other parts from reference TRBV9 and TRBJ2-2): DSGVTQTPKHLITATGQRVTLRCSPRSGDLSVYWYQQSLDQGLQFLIQYYNGEERAKGNILERFSAQQFPDLHSELNLSSLELGDSALYFCASSVGSGELFFGEGSRLTVL.

Written as DNA, the CDR3 is TGTGCCAGCAGTTTCGGACAGGGTAGGAATCAGCCCCAGCATTTT. This translates into CASSFGQGRNQPQHF. The rearrangement joins TRBV9 to TRBJ1-5; 8 positions match TRBD1. Per germline, CDR1 SGDLS and CDR2 YYNGEE. The CDR3 runs to 15 residues. The V gene end was trimmed by 5 bases and the J gene end by 4 bases; junction bases not matched to a gene: 8.